A single sample is the source of the 27 T cell receptor beta chains below, sequenced in a study of blood T cell repertoires in COVID-19. TCRdb's copy holds only in-frame clones and misses some; the assay was immunoSEQ multiplex PCR. The table has some 150,000 clones, about 90% seen once. Sequencing input: peripheral blood. The receptors were sampled from a middle-aged man with acute or convalescent COVID-19.

This clone was counted a single time. The chain uses TRBV6-5 and TRBJ1-2, with no clear D. The CDR3 loop spans 16 amino acids. The germline V gene has CDR1 MNHEY and CDR2 SVGAGI. The V gene lost 2 bases and the J gene lost 1 base, with 14 bases spanning the gap. CDR3 DNA sequence: TGTGCCAGCAGTTACAAGCCACCTGCCCTTAACTATGGCTACACCTTC. Its translation: CASSYKPPALNYGYTF.

The CDR3 spells CASRLRESGNTIYF. Written as DNA, the CDR3 is TGTGCCAGCAGGCTGAGGGAGTCTGGAAACACCATATATTTT. This chain connects TRBV5-4 to TRBJ1-3, with D unresolved. Between the trimmed V and J ends, which lost 5 bases and 1 base, there was a span of 10 bases. The CDR3 loop spans 14 amino acids. Germline CDR1 is SGHNT and CDR2 is YYREEE (reference sequence).

V gene TRBV6-5 combines with J gene TRBJ2-3, with a possible D match to TRBD1 (6 bases). This CDR3 has 15 residues. The V end was cut by 5 bases, the J end by 1 base, with 13 bases between. Germline values: CDR1 MNHEY, CDR2 SVGAGI. The CDR3 nucleotides are TGTGCCAGCAGTCGAACAGGGTACGGCACAGATACGCAGTATTTT. It translates to CASSRTGYGTDTQYF.

The chain is built from TRBV4-3 and TRBJ1-5; D is undetermined. V was cut by 0 bases and J by 9 bases, with 9 bases left in between. The CDR3 contains 13 residues. Germline CDR1 is LGHNA and CDR2 is YSLEER. DNA of the CDR3: TGCGCCAGCAGCCAAGATCGCGGGAGGCCCCAGCATTTT. It yields the protein CASSQDRGRPQHF.

The rearrangement joins TRBV30 to TRBJ2-1, with D unresolved. The CDR3 covers 12 residues. The V gene lost 0 bases and the J gene lost 10 bases, with 10 bases spanning the gap. The V gene's germline CDR1 is GTSNPN and CDR2 SVGIG (reference sequence). The CDR3 DNA sequence: TGTGCCTGGAGTGTAAGGAGTGGAGAGCAGTTCTTC. Protein product: CAWSVRSGEQFF.

The chain carries TRBV7-9 and TRBJ2-1, with 10 nucleotides matching TRBD1. The germline CDR1 and CDR2 sequences are SEHNR and FQNEAQ (reference sequence). V shed 6 bases and J 9 bases; nucleotides not matched to a gene: 8. The CDR3 totals 14 residues. CDR3 in DNA: TGTGCCAGCAGGACGAGACAGGGGGCAGGTGAGCAGTTCTTC. Translating it yields CASRTRQGAGEQFF. The variable domain in full, completed from reference TRBV7-9 and TRBJ2-1, reads DTGVSQNPRHKITKRGQNVTFRCDPISEHNRLYWYRQTLGQGPEFLTYFQNEAQLEKSRLLSDRFSAERPKGSFSTLEIQRTEQGDSAMYLCASRTRQGAGEQFFGPGTRLTVL.

The chain carries TRBV5-1 and TRBJ1-1, with D tentatively TRBD1 (6 bases). Germline assignment: CDR1 SGHRS and CDR2 YFSETQ. CDR3 length: 15 residues. V was cut by 5 bases and J by 4 bases, with 18 bases left in between. In DNA, the CDR3 is TGCGCCAGCAGTTGGGTAGGGGGAGAGGGCACTGAAGCTTTCTTT. Its translation: CASSWVGGEGTEAFF.

The gene calls are TRBV9 and TRBJ2-1; TRBD2 is a possible D gene (5 bases). Germline V gives CDR1 SGDLS, CDR2 YYNGEE. This CDR3 is built from 14 residues. The V gene lost 4 bases and the J gene lost 4 bases, with 12 bases spanning the gap. The CDR3 spells CASSPSRLYNEQFF. CDR3 DNA: TGTGCCAGCAGCCCGAGTAGACTATACAATGAGCAGTTCTTC. The variable domain in full, with the rest retrieved from reference TRBV9 and TRBJ2-1, is DSGVTQTPKHLITATGQRVTLRCSPRSGDLSVYWYQQSLDQGLQFLIQYYNGEERAKGNILERFSAQQFPDLHSELNLSSLELGDSALYFCASSPSRLYNEQFFGPGTRLTVL.

The chain uses TRBV21-1 and TRBJ1-3; TRBD1 is taken as the D call from the table, unchecked against the DNA. TRBV21-1 is a recognized pseudogene. The CDR3 is 16 amino acids. CDR3 DNA sequence: TGTGCCAGCAGCCCAAGAAAGACAGGGGTTGGAAACACCATATATTTT. This codes for CASSPRKTGVGNTIYF.

V and J are TRBV5-1 and TRBJ1-2; 8 nucleotides line up with TRBD1. Per germline, CDR1 SGHRS and CDR2 YFSETQ. There are 14 residues in the CDR3. The ends lost 4 bases at V and 8 bases at J; junction bases unmatched: 10. The CDR3 DNA reads as TGCGCCAGCAGCCAGGGACAGGTCGCACTCGGCTACACCTTC. Translating gives CASSQGQVALGYTF. Drawing the rest from reference TRBV5-1 and TRBJ1-2, the complete variable domain is KAGVTQTPRYLIKTRGQQVTLSCSPISGHRSVSWYQQTPGQGLQFLFEYFSETQRNKGNFPGRFSGRQFSNSRSEMNVSTLELGDSALYLCASSQGQVALGYTFGSGTRLTVV.

The chain joins TRBV21-1 to TRBJ2-5; the tabulated D call, TRBD1, remains unverified against the DNA. TRBV21-1 is classified as a pseudogene. This CDR3 has 14 residues. The CDR3 loop is CASSRDRRRETQYF. The DNA of the CDR3 is TGTGCCAGCAGTCGGGACAGACGCCGAGAGACCCAGTACTTC.

V is TRBV5-1 and J is TRBJ1-1, with 7 bases identical to TRBD1. CDR3 length: 15 residues. Germline V CDR1 and CDR2: SGHRS, YFSETQ. V was clipped by 3 bases and J by 0 bases; unmatched bases: 5. In nucleotides, the CDR3 is TGCGCCAGCAGCTCTCTGGGACAGTTGAACACTGAAGCTTTCTTT. Encoded protein: CASSSLGQLNTEAFF.

The chain is built from TRBV9 and TRBJ1-2; TRBD1 agrees at 8 bases. Germline V gene data show CDR1 as SGDLS and CDR2 as YYNGEE. V lost 4 bases and J lost 6; bases outside the gene matches: 8. The length of the CDR3 is 14 residues. This CDR3 reads CASSSWTGRDGYTF. For the CDR3, the DNA is TGTGCCAGCAGCTCCTGGACAGGGAGGGATGGCTACACCTTC.

The genes are TRBV7-2 and TRBJ2-1; TRBD2 matches at 11 bases. Germline V gene lookup returns CDR1 SGHTA and CDR2 FQGNSA. The CDR3 totals 15 residues. Losses at the gene ends were 5 bases for V and 4 bases for J; bases not matched to a gene: 4. As DNA, the CDR3 is TGTGCCAGCAGCGAACTAGCGGGGGAATACAATGAGCAGTTCTTC. Its protein product is CASSELAGEYNEQFF.

The rearrangement links TRBV7-2 to TRBJ1-2; D perhaps matches TRBD1 (5 bases). Germline CDR1 reads SGHTA; CDR2 reads FQGNSA. V shed 1 base and J shed 1 base, with 10 bases lying between them. The CDR3 totals 15 residues. The CDR3 here is CASSLDPGNNYGYTF. In nucleotides, the CDR3 is TGTGCCAGCAGCTTAGATCCAGGGAATAACTATGGCTACACCTTC.

The chain joins TRBV28 to TRBJ1-5; perhaps TRBD1 as D (6 bases). Trimming left V 6 bases short and J 0 bases short, with 12 bases between. Germline CDR1 reads MDHEN; CDR2 reads SYDVKM. CDR3 size: 15 residues. The CDR3 nucleotides read TGTGCCAGCAGGATTACAGGGTTTAGCAATCAGCCCCAGCATTTT. It yields the protein CASRITGFSNQPQHF.

The chain recombines TRBV21-1 with TRBJ2-3; TRBD2 is taken as the D call from the table, unchecked against the DNA. TRBV21-1 is noted as a pseudogene. The CDR3 is made up of 16 amino acids. The chain's CDR3 is CASSAQEGGSTDTQYF. DNA for the CDR3: TGTGCCAGCAGCGCCCAAGAGGGAGGAAGCACAGATACGCAGTATTTT.

This sequence joins TRBV28 and TRBJ2-7, with 7 bases that match TRBD1. Germline V gene lookup returns CDR1 MDHEN and CDR2 SYDVKM. The ends lost 6 bases at V and 9 bases at J; junction bases unmatched: 8. CDR3 length: 12 residues. In DNA, the CDR3 is TGTGCCAGCAGCCAAAATCCAGGGGGGCAGTACGTC. This gives the protein CASSQNPGGQYV.

This chain joins TRBV18 and TRBJ2-7; 8 bases fit TRBD1. V shed 2 bases, J shed 5 bases, and the junction held 8 bases outside the gene matches. Germline CDR1 reads KGHSH; CDR2 reads LQKENI. There are 15 residues in the CDR3. CDR3 loop: CASSPTGGMFHEQYF. The DNA for the CDR3 is TGTGCCAGCTCACCAACAGGGGGGATGTTCCACGAGCAGTACTTC. Supplemented by reference TRBV18 and TRBJ2-7, the full variable domain reads NAGVMQNPRHLVRRRGQEARLRCSPMKGHSHVYWYRQLPEEGLKFMVYLQKENIIDESGMPKERFSAEFPKEGPSILRIQQVVRGDSAAYFCASSPTGGMFHEQYFGPGTRLTVT.

The chain employs TRBV4-3 and TRBJ1-2; possibly TRBD1 for D (6 bases). The germline CDR1 and CDR2 sequences are LGHNA and YSLEER. This CDR3 region has 17 residues. V lost 0 bases and J 2 bases, leaving 16 bases between the germline ends. Here the CDR3 DNA reads TGCGCCAGCAGCCAAGATGCGGGGGCAGGGCGGAACTATGGCTACACCTTC. Translated: CASSQDAGAGRNYGYTF.

The chain couples TRBV19 to TRBJ2-1, with TRBD2 matching over 7 bases. Germline CDR1 is LNHDA and CDR2 is SQIVND (reference sequence). This CDR3 spans 16 amino acids. The V and J ends lost 3 bases and 2 bases, in that order; junction bases with no gene match: 7. CDR3 in DNA: TGTGCCAGTAGTATTAACCTAGCGGAGCCCTACAATGAGCAGTTCTTC. Protein sequence: CASSINLAEPYNEQFF. The entire variable domain, with the rest obtained from reference TRBV19 and TRBJ2-1, is as follows: DGGITQSPKYLFRKEGQNVTLSCEQNLNHDAMYWYRQDPGQGLRLIYYSQIVNDFQKGDIAEGYSVSREKKESFPLTVTSAQKNPTAFYLCASSINLAEPYNEQFFGPGTRLTVL.

This clone has only one observation. This chain connects TRBV2 to TRBJ1-1, with 8 bases fitting TRBD1. Germline CDR1 SNHLY, CDR2 FYNNEI. The V and J ends lost 7 bases and 6 bases, in that order; junction bases with no gene match: 10. This CDR3 has 14 amino acids. Here the CDR3 DNA reads TGTGCCAGCACCGCGCAGGGGGCCGTTTCTGAAGCTTTCTTT. Its protein product is CASTAQGAVSEAFF.

The genes are TRBV28 and TRBJ2-1; D call uncertain. Trimming took off 2 bases at V and 2 bases at J, with 7 bases between the two ends. CDR1 is MDHEN and CDR2 is SYDVKM in the germline V gene. The CDR3 covers 14 residues. In DNA form, the CDR3 reads TGTGCCAGCAGTTTAACTTTCACCTACAATGAGCAGTTCTTC. Translated: CASSLTFTYNEQFF.

The rearrangement joins TRBV9 to TRBJ1-5; D call uncertain. Between the trimmed V and J ends, which lost 0 bases and 5 bases, there was a span of 12 bases. Per the germline V gene, CDR1 is SGDLS and CDR2 is YYNGEE. This CDR3 contains 15 residues. Here the CDR3 reads CASSVDGRSHQPQHF. The CDR3 DNA follows: TGTGCCAGCAGCGTAGACGGGAGGTCGCATCAGCCCCAGCATTTT.

The V call is TRBV27, the J call TRBJ2-5; TRBD1 matches 9 bases. Unmatched junction bases numbered 5, after V lost 5 bases and J lost 1 base. The CDR3 contains 15 residues. Germline loops: CDR1 MNHEY, CDR2 SMNVEV (reference sequence). The CDR3 region is CASSPWDRAQETQYF. As DNA, the CDR3 is TGTGCCAGCAGTCCTTGGGACAGGGCCCAAGAGACCCAGTACTTC.

This chain links TRBV6-1 with TRBJ2-2; 11 bases align to TRBD1. This CDR3 spans 17 amino acids. The ends lost 0 bases at V and 3 bases at J; junction bases unmatched: 3. The V gene's germline CDR1 is MNHNS and CDR2 SASEGT. The chain's CDR3 is CASSEAVGQGDTGELFF. The CDR3 DNA is TGTGCCAGCAGTGAAGCGGTGGGACAGGGGGACACCGGGGAGCTGTTTTTT.

This clone was seen a single time. This sequence joins TRBV6-5 and TRBJ1-1, with no clear D. This CDR3 is built from 13 residues. Germline V gene lookup returns CDR1 MNHEY and CDR2 SVGAGI. Between the trimmed V and J ends, which lost 2 bases and 1 base, there was a span of 5 bases. CDR3 sequence: CASSYPGNTEAFF. In DNA form, the CDR3 reads TGTGCCAGCAGTTACCCCGGGAACACTGAAGCTTTCTTT.